A single sample gave rise to the 28 T cell receptor beta chains below, sequenced in a study of identical twins. One entry per CDR3 protein results from TCRdb running MiXCR on the 5' RACE reads. The sample records some 590,000 distinct CDR3 sequences, approximately 10% being singletons. This sample also belongs to another study, concerning yellow fever vaccine responses in identical twins.

The source material was PBMCs. Receptor source: a woman under 30 in good health.

This chain links TRBV30 with TRBJ2-3; TRBD1 aligns across 8 bases. Losses at the gene ends were 1 base for V and 3 bases for J; bases not matched to a gene: 6. This CDR3 region has 15 residues. Germline CDR1 and CDR2: GTSNPN and SVGIG (reference sequence). The CDR3, as DNA: TGTGCCTGGAGTGCCTACAGGGGGATAACAGATACGCAGTATTTT. Amino acid sequence: CAWSAYRGITDTQYF.

This clonotype was counted many times. This sequence joins TRBV12-3 or TRBV12-4 and TRBJ2-7, with 8 nucleotides matching TRBD1. The CDR3 is 15 residues long. The V segment lost 5 bases and the J segment 2 bases; nucleotides outside the gene matches: 8. CDR3 sequence (DNA): TGTGCCAGCAGTGCATCGGGACAGGCTGCCTACGAGCAGTACTTC. Its translation: CASSASGQAAYEQYF.

This clonotype was counted a few times. This sequence joins TRBV7-2 and TRBJ2-7; maybe TRBD1 (6 bases). Germline CDR1 reads SGHTA; CDR2 reads FQGNSA. V was clipped by 4 bases and J by 4 bases, with 14 bases between them. CDR3 length: 14 amino acids. CDR3 loop: CASSYAGALYEQYF. The CDR3 bases are TGTGCCAGCAGCTACGCAGGGGCTTTATACGAGCAGTACTTC. The variable domain in full, completed from reference TRBV7-2 and TRBJ2-7, reads GAGVSQSPSNKVTEKGKDVELRCDPISGHTALYWYRQSLGQGLEFLIYFQGNSAPDKSGLPSDRFSAERTGGSVSTLTIQRTQQEDSAVYLCASSYAGALYEQYFGPGTRLTVT.

This clonotype appeared a single time. The chain couples TRBV5-1 to TRBJ2-6; maybe TRBD2 (5 bases). Germline V gene sequence: CDR1 SGHRS, CDR2 YFSETQ. Trimming cost V 6 bases and J 1 base, with 11 bases left between them. This CDR3 region has 15 residues. CDR3 loop: CASTAPGSGANVLTF. The CDR3 DNA is TGCGCCAGCACCGCCCCGGGGTCTGGGGCCAACGTCCTGACTTTC.

This clonotype was recorded a few times. This chain joins TRBV28 and TRBJ1-4; 9 bases map to TRBD1. The V segment lost 4 bases and the J segment 7 bases; nucleotides outside the gene matches: 10. The CDR3 spans 16 residues. Germline loops: CDR1 MDHEN, CDR2 SYDVKM. The CDR3 reads CASSSPPGQGSEKLFF. DNA of the CDR3: TGTGCCAGCAGTTCCCCGCCGGGACAGGGAAGTGAAAAACTGTTTTTT.

This clonotype was observed a handful of times. V is TRBV2 and J is TRBJ2-7; tentatively, D is TRBD2 (6 bases). The CDR3 is made up of 16 amino acids. Germline loops: CDR1 SNHLY, CDR2 FYNNEI. Trimming removed 3 bases from V and 2 bases from J, with 17 bases in between. This chain's CDR3 is CASSEWLGREAYEQYF. CDR3 DNA sequence: TGTGCCAGCAGTGAGTGGTTAGGCAGGGAGGCCTACGAGCAGTACTTC.

This clonotype appeared a few times. The chain carries TRBV5-1 and TRBJ2-3, with TRBD2 identical over 7 bases. The ends lost 4 bases at V and 5 bases at J; junction bases unmatched: 16. CDR3 length: 17 amino acids. CDR1 and CDR2 (germline): SGHRS, YFSETQ. CDR3 loop: CASSPALAVPVGDTQYF. DNA of the CDR3: TGCGCCAGCAGCCCCGCCCTAGCGGTCCCCGTTGGAGATACGCAGTATTTT.

The rearrangement joins TRBV28 to TRBJ1-1, with D maybe TRBD1 (5 bases). Trimming removed 2 bases from V and 0 bases from J, with 13 bases in between. This CDR3 is built from 16 residues. The germline gives CDR1 MDHEN, CDR2 SYDVKM. The DNA of the CDR3 is TGTGCCAGCAGTTTACATCGGGCGGGACTGAACACTGAAGCTTTCTTT. Translating it yields CASSLHRAGLNTEAFF.

This clonotype showed up just a few times. V is TRBV7-8 and J is TRBJ2-7; 8 positions match TRBD2. Germline CDR1 and CDR2: SGHVS and FQNEAQ. This CDR3 comprises 16 residues. V lost 5 bases to trimming and J lost 6 bases; unmatched junction nucleotides: 15. CDR3 nucleotide sequence: TGTGCCAGCAGCCCCTCGGGGGGGGGGCTGTTACTCGAGCAGTACTTC. This translates into CASSPSGGGLLLEQYF.

V is TRBV4-2 and J is TRBJ2-5; D perhaps matches TRBD2 (5 bases). The CDR3 loop spans 15 amino acids. Germline values: CDR1 LGHNA, CDR2 YNFKEQ. Trimming cost V 1 base and J 2 bases, with 11 bases left between them. As DNA, the CDR3 is TGTGCCAGCAGCCAAGGACTAAATTCACAAGAGACCCAGTACTTC. Amino acid sequence: CASSQGLNSQETQYF.

This clonotype appeared many times. The CDR3 here is CATSRGADWSGELFF. DNA for the CDR3: TGTGCCACCAGCAGAGGGGCTGACTGGAGCGGGGAGCTGTTTTTT. The rearrangement joins TRBV15 to TRBJ2-2; no clear D gene. Looked up from germline, CDR1 is LNHNV and CDR2 is YYDKDF (reference sequence). The CDR3 has 15 amino acids. Trimming removed 1 base at V and 7 bases at J, with 13 bases between.

This clonotype was counted between two and nine times. V is TRBV7-2 and J is TRBJ2-7, with 7 bases aligning to TRBD2. In germline, CDR1 is SGHTA, CDR2 FQGNSA. Unmatched junction bases numbered 8, after V lost 3 bases and J lost 9 bases. The CDR3 has 13 amino acids. The CDR3 sequence is CASSFTFGEGQYF. The CDR3 DNA is TGTGCCAGCAGCTTCACATTCGGGGAGGGGCAGTACTTC. Full variable domain (rest looked up from reference TRBV7-2 and TRBJ2-7): GAGVSQSPSNKVTEKGKDVELRCDPISGHTALYWYRQSLGQGLEFLIYFQGNSAPDKSGLPSDRFSAERTGGSVSTLTIQRTQQEDSAVYLCASSFTFGEGQYFGPGTRLTVT.

This clonotype has ten or more counts. The V gene is TRBV4-3, the J gene TRBJ2-1; 7 bases line up with TRBD2. There are 17 residues in the CDR3. Unmatched junction bases numbered 15, after V lost 3 bases and J lost 7 bases. The germline gives CDR1 LGHNA, CDR2 YSLEER. CDR3 region: CASSQLFLAEGENEQFF. CDR3 DNA sequence: TGCGCCAGCAGCCAGCTGTTCCTAGCGGAGGGCGAAAATGAGCAGTTCTTC.

In regard to this clonotype: One junction end disagrees with the germline gene, perhaps due to a read error. DNA of the CDR3: TGCAGTGCTAGCGGTCCAGGTCCCTATGGCCACACCTTC. Amino acids: CSASGPGPYGHTF. The V and J genes are TRBV20-1 and TRBJ1-2; unclear D gene. The germline V gene encodes CDR1 DFQATT and CDR2 SNEGSKA (reference sequence). The CDR3 has 13 residues.

This clonotype occurred a few times. V is TRBV4-3 and J is TRBJ2-7; no definite D call. Per the germline V gene, CDR1 is LGHNA and CDR2 is YSLEER. Trimming left V 0 bases short and J 8 bases short, with 14 bases between. The CDR3 spans 14 residues. The CDR3 sequence is CASSQEINVRQQYF. CDR3 DNA sequence: TGCGCCAGCAGCCAAGAAATTAACGTCCGGCAGCAGTACTTC.

This clonotype was seen a few times. The chain joins TRBV20-1 to TRBJ2-6; no firm D call. In germline, CDR1 is DFQATT, CDR2 SNEGSKA (reference sequence). Trimming removed 4 bases at V and 0 bases at J, with 19 bases between. This CDR3 is 18 amino acids long. The CDR3 region has the DNA TGCAGTGCTACACTAACGGACGCATCTAGCTCTGGGGCCAACGTCCTGACTTTC. It codes for CSATLTDASSSGANVLTF.

This clonotype was seen at least ten times. V and J are TRBV9 and TRBJ1-6, with TRBD1 identical over 10 bases. CDR1 is SGDLS and CDR2 is YYNGEE in the germline V gene. The length of the CDR3 is 15 residues. The junction had 4 bases not matched to a gene; V was cut back by 0 bases and J by 10 bases. CDR3 in DNA: TGTGCCAGCAGCGTAGTGGGGACAGGGGAGTCACCCCTCCACTTT. It codes for CASSVVGTGESPLHF.

The table lists this clonotype with a few counts. The V call is TRBV25-1, the J call TRBJ2-5; the match to TRBD2 covers 8 bases. The CDR3 runs to 15 residues. V lost 6 bases to trimming and J lost 3 bases; unmatched junction nucleotides: 9. CDR1 and CDR2 (germline): MGHDK, SYGVNS. The chain's CDR3 is CASRTILAGKETQYF. CDR3 bases: TGTGCCAGCAGAACAATCCTAGCGGGTAAAGAGACCCAGTACTTC.

This chain uses TRBV6-1 with TRBJ2-7; TRBD1 agrees at 11 bases. With 5 bases clipped from V and 3 bases from J, the junction kept 24 bases outside the gene matches. The CDR3 extends over 21 amino acids. The V gene's germline CDR1 is MNHNS and CDR2 SASEGT. CDR3 coding DNA: TGTGCCAGCAGTCAACACCTTCCAACCGGGACAGGGGGTGAGCCGGACTACGAGCAGTACTTC. As protein: CASSQHLPTGTGGEPDYEQYF.

In this sample, this clonotype turned up many times. The chain recombines TRBV20-1 with TRBJ2-7, with TRBD2 identical over 11 bases. Germline V gene data show CDR1 as DFQATT and CDR2 as SNEGSKA (reference sequence). V gave up 1 base and J gave up 4 bases; unmatched junction bases: 3. The CDR3 runs 14 residues. The CDR3 loop is CSARVLAGGYEQYF. The CDR3 DNA reads as TGCAGTGCTAGAGTTCTAGCGGGAGGTTACGAGCAGTACTTC.

The V gene is TRBV29-1, the J gene TRBJ2-5; D unclear. The CDR3 covers 13 residues. Looked up from germline, CDR1 is SQVTM and CDR2 is ANQGSEA. With 4 bases removed from V and 2 bases from J, the gap between germline ends came to 11 bases. The CDR3 DNA sequence: TGCAGCGTTGTTAGATCCGGACAAGAGACCCAGTACTTC. It codes for CSVVRSGQETQYF.

In its sample, this clonotype was seen a few times. V usage is TRBV7-2 and J usage is TRBJ2-5; 7 bases agree with TRBD2. Trimming at V came to 5 bases and at J to 1 base, leaving 4 bases not matched to a gene. Germline CDR1 is SGHTA and CDR2 is FQGNSA. The CDR3 sequence is 14 residues long. CDR3 sequence reads: CASSAPSGQETQYF. The CDR3 region has the DNA TGTGCCAGCAGCGCTCCTAGCGGCCAAGAGACCCAGTACTTC.

The chain employs TRBV20-1 and TRBJ2-1; the match to TRBD2 covers 10 bases. V lost 4 bases and J lost 3; bases outside the gene matches: 12. The germline gives CDR1 DFQATT, CDR2 SNEGSKA (reference sequence). The CDR3 is 17 amino acids. The CDR3, as DNA: TGCAGTGCTAAGATGTGGGTAACTAGCGGGAACTACAATGAGCAGTTCTTC. This translates into CSAKMWVTSGNYNEQFF.

The V call is TRBV15, the J call TRBJ2-7, with 11 bases fitting TRBD2. The CDR3 contains 17 residues. V shed 1 base and J 0 bases; nucleotides not matched to a gene: 5. Germline-derived CDR1 and CDR2 are LNHNV and YYDKDF (reference sequence). CDR3: CATSRVTGTSGSYEQYF. CDR3 DNA: TGTGCCACCAGCAGAGTTACCGGGACTAGCGGCTCCTACGAGCAGTACTTC.

The chain carries TRBV27 and TRBJ2-7, with D possibly being TRBD1 (6 bases). V lost 0 bases and J 2 bases, leaving 8 bases between the germline ends. Germline V lookup: CDR1 MNHEY, CDR2 SMNVEV (reference sequence). CDR3 length equals 14 residues. CDR3 nucleotides: TGTGCCAGCAGTTTATCGCACAGGGCCTACGAGCAGTACTTC. Residues: CASSLSHRAYEQYF.

This clonotype was detected a few times. V is TRBV29-1 and J is TRBJ2-7; 9 nucleotides line up with TRBD1. This CDR3 region has 13 residues. Germline V gene sequence: CDR1 SQVTM, CDR2 ANQGSEA. V shed 4 bases, J shed 2 bases, and the junction held 3 bases outside the gene matches. The CDR3 spells CSVARDRAYEQYF. DNA for the CDR3: TGCAGCGTTGCCCGGGACAGGGCCTACGAGCAGTACTTC.

This clonotype has a handful of counts. The chain recombines TRBV7-8 with TRBJ2-7; the D is unclear. This CDR3 spans 12 amino acids. The germline V gene encodes CDR1 SGHVS and CDR2 FQNEAQ. V shed 5 bases and J shed 3 bases, with 8 bases lying between them. The CDR3 nucleotides read TGTGCCAGCAGCCGGTTCGACTACGAGCAGTACTTC. Encoded protein: CASSRFDYEQYF. Complete variable domain (other parts from reference TRBV7-8 and TRBJ2-7): GAGVSQSPRYKVAKRGQDVALRCDPISGHVSLFWYQQALGQGPEFLTYFQNEAQLDKSGLPSDRFFAERPEGSVSTLKIQRTQQEDSAVYLCASSRFDYEQYFGPGTRLTVT.

This clonotype was detected only a few times. V usage is TRBV29-1 and J usage is TRBJ2-7; 11 positions agree with TRBD2. The CDR3 runs 17 residues. V trimming: 3 bases; J trimming: 2 bases; junction bases outside the gene matches: 12. Per the germline V gene, CDR1 is SQVTM and CDR2 is ANQGSEA. The DNA for the CDR3 is TGCAGCGTTGATGACTTTGGGACTAGCGGAAATGCCTACGAGCAGTACTTC. Amino acids: CSVDDFGTSGNAYEQYF.